Listed here are 18 T cell receptor beta chains from one sample, sequenced in a study of molecular identifiers for immune sequencing clone quantification. TCRdb re-called the PCR reads with MiXCR, one entry per CDR3 protein. This table has over 600,000 distinct CDR3 sequences, just under 20% appearing once. The specimen sequenced was naive CD8+ T cells from blood, with Jurkat cell RNA spiked in. Subset meaning: FACS-sorted CD8+CD4-CCR7+CD45RA+ naive T cells. All receptors come from a human donor in good health. Some libraries in this study had Jurkat cell RNA spiked in.

Points on this clonotype: A single base separates this from a much larger clone, so it may be a read error. This chain uses TRBV6-6 with TRBJ1-2; TRBD1 matches 8 bases. The CDR3 sequence is 15 residues long. The J segment lost 1 base and the V segment lost 0 bases, leaving 1 base of the junction unmatched. Per germline, CDR1 MNHNY and CDR2 SVGAGI (reference sequence). DNA for the CDR3: TGTGCCAGCAGTTACTCTGACAGGGGTAACTATGGCTACACCTTC. Its translation: CASSYSDRGNYGYTF.

The J gene is TRBJ1-1, the V gene TRBV19; possible D gene TRBD1, 6 bases. CDR1 and CDR2 from the germline V gene are LNHDA and SQIVND (reference sequence). CDR3 length: 14 residues. V lost 6 bases to trimming and J lost 3 bases, with 14 bases between them. CDR3 DNA sequence: TGTGCCAGTAGACTAGGGGGGGCGGACACTGAAGCTTTCTTT. This translates into CASRLGGADTEAFF. Full variable domain (rest looked up from reference TRBV19 and TRBJ1-1): DGGITQSPKYLFRKEGQNVTLSCEQNLNHDAMYWYRQDPGQGLRLIYYSQIVNDFQKGDIAEGYSVSREKKESFPLTVTSAQKNPTAFYLCASRLGGADTEAFFGQGTRLTVV.

Ten or more counts support this clonotype. The CDR3 spells CSVLGSGYEQYF. The CDR3 nucleotides read TGCAGCGTTCTGGGATCGGGGTACGAGCAGTACTTC. V gene TRBV29-1 combines with J gene TRBJ2-7; D may be TRBD2 (5 bases). Trimming removed 5 bases from V and 4 bases from J, with 12 bases in between. CDR3 length: 12 residues. The germline V gene has CDR1 SQVTM and CDR2 ANQGSEA.

This clonotype was observed many times. The V call is TRBV4-1, the J call TRBJ2-7; D is possibly TRBD1 (6 bases). The CDR3 contains 15 residues. The germline V gene has CDR1 MGHRA and CDR2 YSYEKL. Trimming pared 4 bases from V and 2 bases from J, leaving 15 bases between. The CDR3 here is CASSRVPDSPYEQYF. DNA for the CDR3: TGCGCCAGCAGCCGAGTGCCGGACAGCCCCTACGAGCAGTACTTC.

This clonotype has only one observation. A read error is possible here, since a much larger clone lies one base away. The chain combines TRBV7-9 with TRBJ2-7, with D possibly TRBD2 on 5 matching bases. The V gene's germline CDR1 is SEHNR and CDR2 FQNEAQ (reference sequence). The V gene lost 5 bases and the J gene lost 7 bases, with 15 bases spanning the gap. The CDR3 is 13 amino acids. The CDR3 bases are TGTGCCAGCAGCCTGGACTTTGAGAGGGAGCAGTACTTC. Translated: CASSLDFEREQYF.

This clonotype was recorded at least ten times. The gene calls are TRBV28 and TRBJ1-6; D is unclear. The V end lost 3 bases, the J end lost 12 bases, and 9 bases lay between the germline ends. This CDR3 is built from 12 residues. The germline V gene has CDR1 MDHEN and CDR2 SYDVKM. The CDR3 loop is CASSFEGQPLHF. DNA for the CDR3: TGTGCCAGCAGTTTTGAGGGTCAACCCCTCCACTTT.

This clonotype was counted between two and nine times. This chain uses TRBV20-1 with TRBJ2-7, with TRBD2 identical over 11 bases. Germline lookup yields CDR1 DFQATT and CDR2 SNEGSKA (reference sequence). The CDR3 loop spans 15 amino acids. V lost 3 bases to trimming and J lost 4 bases; unmatched junction nucleotides: 8. CDR3 in amino acids: CSARGTSGSLYEQYF. As DNA, the CDR3 is TGCAGTGCTAGGGGGACTAGCGGCTCATTGTACGAGCAGTACTTC.

About this clonotype itself: With a much larger clone just one base away, this may be a read error. The chain carries TRBV18 and TRBJ1-1; D may be TRBD1 (5 bases). The CDR3 spans 13 residues. Germline V gene data show CDR1 as KGHSH and CDR2 as LQKENI. Trimming left V 6 bases short and J 12 bases short, with 20 bases between. In nucleotides, the CDR3 is TGTGCCAGCTCTCCTCCCGGGGGGGTGGAAACTTTCTTT. Protein sequence: CASSPPGGVETFF.

On this clonotype: It may be a read error: a sequence one base away is much more abundant. The chain has TRBV13 and TRBJ1-2, with a weak D call TRBD1 (5 bases). CDR1 and CDR2 from the germline V gene are PRHDT and FYEKMQ (reference sequence). The CDR3 sequence is 14 residues long. The CDR3 bases are TGTGTCAGCAGCTCAGAGACAGAAATCTATGGCTACACCTTC. It codes for CVSSSETEIYGYTF.

In its sample, this clonotype was seen many times. One end of the junction is discordant with germline, which a read error may explain. The gene calls are TRBV29-1 and TRBJ2-1; 9 positions agree with TRBD2. Looked up from germline, CDR1 is SQVTM and CDR2 is ANQGSEA. The CDR3 is made up of 11 amino acids. This chain's CDR3 is CSVEPGTSTSF. The CDR3 region has the DNA TGCAGCGTTGAACCCGGGACTAGCACATCCTTC.

In this sample, this clonotype turned up a few times. The CDR3, as DNA: TGTGCCAGCAGTCGGACAGAAGAAGCTCCTTCACCCCTCCACTTT. Translated: CASSRTEEAPSPLHF. The chain employs TRBV2 and TRBJ1-6; a possible D gene is TRBD1 (6 bases). Germline V gives CDR1 SNHLY, CDR2 FYNNEI. This CDR3 comprises 15 residues. Between the trimmed V and J ends, which lost 5 bases and 9 bases, there was a span of 17 bases.

With regard to this clonotype: A much larger clone lies one base from this, so it may be a read error. The V gene is TRBV12-3 or TRBV12-4, the J gene TRBJ1-1; 10 nucleotides align to TRBD1. V lost 7 bases, J lost 4 bases, and 12 bases stayed unmatched. This CDR3 is 16 amino acids long. CDR3 in amino acids: CASKSSRQGASTEAFF. The CDR3 region has the DNA TGTGCCAGCAAGTCCTCACGACAGGGGGCGAGCACTGAAGCTTTCTTT.

The table lists this clonotype with many counts. The V and J genes are TRBV6-5 and TRBJ1-2; D gene unclear. Germline V gene sequence: CDR1 MNHEY, CDR2 SVGAGI. The ends were cut back, 5 bases at V and 0 bases at J, with 10 bases in the middle. The CDR3 extends over 14 amino acids. The CDR3: CASSPDEPNYGYTF. In nucleotides, the CDR3 is TGTGCCAGCAGTCCGGACGAACCTAACTATGGCTACACCTTC.

This clonotype was counted ten times or more. The rearrangement uses TRBV7-9 and TRBJ2-7, with D possibly being TRBD1 (6 bases). The CDR3 has 14 amino acids. CDR1 and CDR2 (germline): SEHNR, FQNEAQ (reference sequence). Trimming stripped 5 bases from V and 0 bases from J, with 11 bases between. As DNA, the CDR3 is TGTGCCAGCAGCCCACGGACAGACTCCTACGAGCAGTACTTC. It translates to CASSPRTDSYEQYF.

This clonotype came up a few times. The genes are TRBV4-3 and TRBJ1-2; a possible D gene is TRBD1 (5 bases). The CDR3 spans 15 residues. V lost 0 bases and J lost 1, with 9 bases in between. Per the germline V gene, CDR1 is LGHNA and CDR2 is YSLEER. CDR3 nucleotides: TGCGCCAGCAGCCAAGAAGCCCAGGGTAACTATGGCTACACCTTC. It yields the protein CASSQEAQGNYGYTF.

This clonotype showed up many times. This chain uses TRBV4-3 with TRBJ2-7; D perhaps matches TRBD2 (5 bases). The CDR3 loop spans 15 amino acids. Trimming left V 1 base short and J 3 bases short, with 13 bases between. Germline V CDR1 and CDR2: LGHNA, YSLEER. The CDR3 is CASSQGPGLNYEQYF. DNA of the CDR3: TGCGCCAGCAGCCAAGGGCCCGGACTCAACTACGAGCAGTACTTC.

This clonotype was counted between two and nine times. J is TRBJ1-5 and V is TRBV10-3, with a tentative D call TRBD1 (5 bases). This CDR3 has 14 amino acids. Germline loops: CDR1 ENHRY, CDR2 SYGVKD. V was shortened by 10 bases and J by 2 bases, with 15 bases between the two germline ends. The DNA for the CDR3 is TGTGCCACCACTCCCGGGGGGGGCAATCAGCCCCAGCATTTT. Translated, it gives CATTPGGGNQPQHF.

This clonotype was observed at least ten times. CDR3 coding DNA: TGTGCCAGCAGCTTGTCTCAGGGGGACACTGAAGCTTTCTTT. It encodes CASSLSQGDTEAFF. The rearrangement uses TRBV5-4 and TRBJ1-1; TRBD1 aligns across 7 bases. CDR1 and CDR2 from the germline V gene are SGHNT and YYREEE (reference sequence). The CDR3 contains 14 residues. J lost 3 bases, V lost 1 base, and 3 bases had no gene match.